These T cell receptor beta chains were read from a single sample in a study of blood T cell repertoires in COVID-19. Produced via immunoSEQ multiplex PCR; TCRdb's table is partial and in-frame only. The table shows some 390,000 clones, with 80% to 90% occurring only once. The sequenced material came from PBMCs or T cells enriched from blood (not recorded which). Receptors originate from a man aged 30 to 45 who had recovered from COVID-19. Both conserved end residues are part of each CDR3. D genes are given only for firm matches. Some rows have no size entry. The others give once, few or many, or a class for an expanded clone.

v_call,d_call,clone_size,j_call,cdr3_nt,cdr3_aa
TRBV6-1,.,once,TRBJ2-7,TGTGCCAGCAGTGACCGGTACGAGCAGTACTTC,CASSDRYEQYF
TRBV11-2,TRBD2,once,TRBJ2-2,TGTGCCAGCAGCTTAGTAGCTAGCGGGTTTACCGGGGAGCTGTTTTTT,CASSLVASGFTGELFF
TRBV20-1,.,.,TRBJ2-2,TGCAGTGCTAGTAGGACAGCCGGGGAGCTGTTTTTT,CSASRTAGELFF
TRBV7-9,TRBD2,.,TRBJ2-3,TGTGCCAGCAGCCCAACTAGCGGACCCACAGATACGCAGTATTTT,CASSPTSGPTDTQYF
TRBV7-2,.,.,TRBJ2-2,TGTGCCAGCAGCTTATTCGAGCCTCTAAGATCGGAGCTGTTTTTT,CASSLFEPLRSELFF
TRBV5-4,.,few,TRBJ2-2,TGTGCCAGCAGCTCTTTAATCTTGCGGTCGGGCACCGGGGAGCTGTTTTTT,CASSSLILRSGTGELFF
TRBV7-9,TRBD2,.,TRBJ2-3,TGTGCCAGCAGTTCCGGGACTAGCGGGGGCACCCCCACAGATACGCAGTATTTT,CASSSGTSGGTPTDTQYF
TRBV29-1,TRBD1,.,TRBJ1-3,TGCAGCGTTATCGAGGGGGCCAGGGATGCTGGAAACACCATATATTTT,CSVIEGARDAGNTIYF
TRBV30,TRBD2,.,TRBJ2-1,TGTGCCTGGGTACTAGCGGGGACCTACAATGAGCAGTTCTTC,CAWVLAGTYNEQFF
TRBV29-1,.,once,TRBJ2-1,TGCAGCGTTGAGAACCAGGGTAGGAATGAGCAGTTCTTC,CSVENQGRNEQFF
TRBV10-1,.,.,TRBJ2-7,TGCGCCAGCAGTGAAGTAGCCGCTGGCGAGCAGTACTTC,CASSEVAAGEQYF
TRBV10-3,TRBD1,.,TRBJ1-1,TGTGCCATCAGTTTCCGGGACAGGGCTGAAGCTTTCTTT,CAISFRDRAEAFF
TRBV2,.,.,TRBJ2-2,TGTGCCAGCACGACAGGTGGAACCGGGGAGCTGTTTTTT,CASTTGGTGELFF
TRBV10-3,.,once,TRBJ2-3,TGTGCCATCAGTGAGGAGAGGGCGGGCACAGATACGCAGTATTTT,CAISEERAGTDTQYF
TRBV27,.,.,TRBJ2-1,TGTGCCAGCAGTTTATCCCCCCTCGCCTACAATGAGCAGTTCTTC,CASSLSPLAYNEQFF
TRBV5-4,TRBD2,few,TRBJ2-1,TGTGCCAGCAGTTCTTCCGGCGGGAGGGCATACAATGAGCAGTTCTTC,CASSSSGGRAYNEQFF
TRBV28,TRBD2,.,TRBJ2-1,TGTGCCAGCAGCTCCTTCGCGGGGGGGAGCTCCTACAATGAGCAGTTCTTC,CASSSFAGGSSYNEQFF
TRBV5-4,TRBD2,.,TRBJ2-1,TGTGCCAGCAGCTTGGAGCTAGCGGTTCTCGATGAGCAGTTCTTC,CASSLELAVLDEQFF